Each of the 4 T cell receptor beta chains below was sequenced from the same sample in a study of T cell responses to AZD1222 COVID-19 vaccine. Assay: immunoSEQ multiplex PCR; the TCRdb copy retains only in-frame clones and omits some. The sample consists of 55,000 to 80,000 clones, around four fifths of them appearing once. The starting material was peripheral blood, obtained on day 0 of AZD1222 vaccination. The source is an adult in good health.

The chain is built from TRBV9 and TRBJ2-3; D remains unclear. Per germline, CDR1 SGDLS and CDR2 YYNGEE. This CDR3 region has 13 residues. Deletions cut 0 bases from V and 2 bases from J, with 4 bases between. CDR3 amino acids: CASSVDNTDTQYF. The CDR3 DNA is TGTGCCAGCAGCGTAGACAACACAGATACGCAGTATTTT.

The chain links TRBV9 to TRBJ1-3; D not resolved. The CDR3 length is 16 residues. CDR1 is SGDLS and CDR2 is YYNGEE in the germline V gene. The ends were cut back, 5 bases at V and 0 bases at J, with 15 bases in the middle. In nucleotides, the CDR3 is TGTGCCAGCAGTGCCTCTTGGCAGTTCTCTGGAAACACCATATATTTT. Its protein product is CASSASWQFSGNTIYF.

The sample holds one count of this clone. This CDR3 is CASSPLQGALDYGYTF. CDR3 sequence (DNA): TGTGCCAGCAGTCCGTTACAGGGGGCTTTGGACTATGGCTACACCTTC. The rearrangement uses TRBV28 and TRBJ1-2; 9 bases agree with TRBD1. J lost 3 bases, V lost 5 bases, and 10 bases had no gene match. CDR3 length equals 16 residues. The germline V gene encodes CDR1 MDHEN and CDR2 SYDVKM.

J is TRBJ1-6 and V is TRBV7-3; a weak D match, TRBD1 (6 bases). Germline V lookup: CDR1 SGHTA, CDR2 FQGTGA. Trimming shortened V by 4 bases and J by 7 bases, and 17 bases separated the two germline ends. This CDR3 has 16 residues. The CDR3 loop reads CASSSRGRSTNSPLHF. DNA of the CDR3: TGTGCCAGCAGCTCCAGGGGCAGGTCTACAAATTCACCCCTCCACTTT.